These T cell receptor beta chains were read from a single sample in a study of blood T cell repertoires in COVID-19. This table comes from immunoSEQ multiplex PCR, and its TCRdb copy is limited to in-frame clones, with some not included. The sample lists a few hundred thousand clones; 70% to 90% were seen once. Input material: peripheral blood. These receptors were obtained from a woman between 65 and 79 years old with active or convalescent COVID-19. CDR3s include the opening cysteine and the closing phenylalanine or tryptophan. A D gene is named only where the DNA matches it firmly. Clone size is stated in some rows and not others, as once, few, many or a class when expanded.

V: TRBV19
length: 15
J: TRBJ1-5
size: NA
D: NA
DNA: TGTGCCAGTAGGACCTGGGGCCTCCAAGATCAGCCCCAGCATTTT
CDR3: CASRTWGLQDQPQHF

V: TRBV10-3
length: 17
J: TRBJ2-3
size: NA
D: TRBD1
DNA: TGTGCCATCAGTGAGTCGGGACAGGTCCTGAGCACAGATACGCAGTATTTT
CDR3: CAISESGQVLSTDTQYF

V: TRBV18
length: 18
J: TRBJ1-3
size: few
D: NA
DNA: TGTGCCAGCTCACTCGAAAACCGGGTTGGATATCCTGGAAACACCATATATTTT
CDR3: CASSLENRVGYPGNTIYF

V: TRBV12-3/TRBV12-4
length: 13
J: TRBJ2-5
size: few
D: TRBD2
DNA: TGTGCCAGCAGTAAGGGACTAGGGGAGACCCAGTACTTC
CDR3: CASSKGLGETQYF

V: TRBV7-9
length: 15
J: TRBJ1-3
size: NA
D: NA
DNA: TGTGCCAGCAGCTCGCAGGTTCTCGTCGGAAACACCATATATTTT
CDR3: CASSSQVLVGNTIYF

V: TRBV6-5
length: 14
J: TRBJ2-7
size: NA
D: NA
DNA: TGTGCCAGCAGTTACTCGGGCGGACAATACGAGCAGTACTTC
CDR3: CASSYSGGQYEQYF

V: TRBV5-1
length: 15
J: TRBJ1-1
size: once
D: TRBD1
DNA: TGCGCCAGCAGCCATGGGGACAGGTTAAACACTGAAGCTTTCTTT
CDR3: CASSHGDRLNTEAFF

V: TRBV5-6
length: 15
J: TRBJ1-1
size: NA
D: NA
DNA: TGTGCCAGCACCCTAACAGGTCCAGGGGACACTGAAGCTTTCTTT
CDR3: CASTLTGPGDTEAFF

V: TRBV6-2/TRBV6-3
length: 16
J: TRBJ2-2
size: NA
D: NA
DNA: TGTGCCAGCAGCCCCTGGGGAAGGGGGAACACCGGGGAGCTGTTTTTT
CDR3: CASSPWGRGNTGELFF

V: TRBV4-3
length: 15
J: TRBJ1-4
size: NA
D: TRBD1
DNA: TGCGCCAGCAGCCGAGCCGGGACAGCTAATGAAAAACTGTTTTTT
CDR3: CASSRAGTANEKLFF

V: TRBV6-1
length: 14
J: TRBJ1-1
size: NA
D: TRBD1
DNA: TGTGCCAGCACCCAGACAGGGACGAACACTGAAGCTTTCTTT
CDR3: CASTQTGTNTEAFF

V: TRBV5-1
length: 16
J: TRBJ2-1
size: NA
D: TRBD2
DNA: TGCGCCAGCAGCTCCTGGGGAGCGGGGAGTAACAATGAGCAGTTCTTC
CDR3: CASSSWGAGSNNEQFF

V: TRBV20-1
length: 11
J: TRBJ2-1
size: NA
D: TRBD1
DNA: TGCAGTGCTAGTTGGGACAGAGAGCAGTTCTTC
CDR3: CSASWDREQFF

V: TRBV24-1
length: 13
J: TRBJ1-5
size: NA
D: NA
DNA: TGTGCCACCAGTGGCAGGGCTGAAGGGCCCCAGCATTTT
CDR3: CATSGRAEGPQHF

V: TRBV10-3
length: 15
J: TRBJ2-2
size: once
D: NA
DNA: TGTGCCATCAGTGCTGAGGGGGCGAACACCGGGGAGCTGTTTTTT
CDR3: CAISAEGANTGELFF

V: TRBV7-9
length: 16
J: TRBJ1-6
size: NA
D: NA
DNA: TGTGCCAGCAGACATACAGGGATCATAAATAATTCACCCCTCCACTTT
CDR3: CASRHTGIINNSPLHF

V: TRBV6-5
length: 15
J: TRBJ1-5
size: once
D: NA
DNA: TGTGCCAGCAGTTACGGGACGGGGGGCAATCAGCCCCAGCATTTT
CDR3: CASSYGTGGNQPQHF

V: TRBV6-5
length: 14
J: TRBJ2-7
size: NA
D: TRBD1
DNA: TGTGCCAGCAGACGGGACAGCGGACCGTACGAGCAGTACTTC
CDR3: CASRRDSGPYEQYF

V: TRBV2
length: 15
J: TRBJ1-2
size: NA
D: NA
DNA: TGTGCCAGCAGTACCTTACTCGATACCTCCTATGGCTACACCTTC
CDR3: CASSTLLDTSYGYTF

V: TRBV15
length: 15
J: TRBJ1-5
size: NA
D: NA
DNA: TGTGCCACCAGCAGAGAAAAATATAGCAATCAGCCCCAGCATTTT
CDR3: CATSREKYSNQPQHF

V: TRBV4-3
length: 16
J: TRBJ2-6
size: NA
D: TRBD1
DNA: TGCGCCAGCAGCTCCCGGACAGGGTCTGGGGCCAACGTCCTGACTTTC
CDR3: CASSSRTGSGANVLTF

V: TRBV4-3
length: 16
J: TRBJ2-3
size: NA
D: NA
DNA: TGCGCCAGCAGCCAAGTGGAAGGAGGGGGCACAGATACGCAGTATTTT
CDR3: CASSQVEGGGTDTQYF

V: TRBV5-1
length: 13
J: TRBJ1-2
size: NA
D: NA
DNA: TGCGCCAGCAGCCCACAGGATAACTATGGCTACACCTTC
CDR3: CASSPQDNYGYTF

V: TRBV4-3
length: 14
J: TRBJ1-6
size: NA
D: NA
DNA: TGCGCCAGCAGCCAAGATAGGGGGAATTCACCCCTCCACTTT
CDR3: CASSQDRGNSPLHF

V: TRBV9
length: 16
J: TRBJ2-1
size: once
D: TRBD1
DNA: TGTGCCAGCAGCGGGGGGACCGGGACAGGAGTCAATGAGCAGTTCTTC
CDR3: CASSGGTGTGVNEQFF

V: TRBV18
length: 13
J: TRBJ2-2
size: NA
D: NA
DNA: TGTGCCAGCTCACCGGTAGATGTCGGGGAGCTGTTTTTT
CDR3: CASSPVDVGELFF

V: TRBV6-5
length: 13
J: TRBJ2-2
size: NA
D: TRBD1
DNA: TGTGCCAGCCTCCTGGGACAGCATGGGGAGCTGTTTTTT
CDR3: CASLLGQHGELFF

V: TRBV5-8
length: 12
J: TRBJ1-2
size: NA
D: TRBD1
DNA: TGTGCCAGCGGAGACAGGGGGTATGGCTACACCTTC
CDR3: CASGDRGYGYTF

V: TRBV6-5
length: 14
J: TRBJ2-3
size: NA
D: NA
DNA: TGTGCCAGCAGTTACCGGCGGGGAGCAGATACGCAGTATTTT
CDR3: CASSYRRGADTQYF

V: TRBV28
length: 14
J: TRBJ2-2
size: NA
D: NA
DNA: TGTGCCAGCACGGGACTGAGGGTCACCGGGGAGCTGTTTTTT
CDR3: CASTGLRVTGELFF

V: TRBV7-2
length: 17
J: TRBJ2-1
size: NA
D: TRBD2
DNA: TGTGCCAGCAGCTTCTACTGGGGTCTGGGGAGGGGTCATGAGCAGTTCTTC
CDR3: CASSFYWGLGRGHEQFF

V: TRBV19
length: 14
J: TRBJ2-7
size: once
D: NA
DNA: TGTGCCAGTAGTACCCAGAGGAGCTCCTACGAGCAGTACTTC
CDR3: CASSTQRSSYEQYF

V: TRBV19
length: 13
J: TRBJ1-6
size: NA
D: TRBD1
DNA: TGTGCCAGTAGTTGGGACAGTAATTCACCCCTCCACTTT
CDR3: CASSWDSNSPLHF

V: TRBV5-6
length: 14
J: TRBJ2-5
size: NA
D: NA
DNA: TGTGCCAGCAGCTTGTTTCAGGCGGGGGAGACCCAGTACTTC
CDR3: CASSLFQAGETQYF

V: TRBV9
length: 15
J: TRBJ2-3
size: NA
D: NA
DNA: TGTGCCAGCAGCGTAGCGGGTTATAGCACAGATACGCAGTATTTT
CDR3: CASSVAGYSTDTQYF

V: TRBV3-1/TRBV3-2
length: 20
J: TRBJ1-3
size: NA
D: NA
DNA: TGTGCCAGCAGCCGCCTCGATGGAACAGGCGTGCTCCTCTCTGGAAACACCATATATTTT
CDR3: CASSRLDGTGVLLSGNTIYF

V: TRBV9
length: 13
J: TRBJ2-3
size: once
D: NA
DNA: TGTGCCAGCAGCAGGACAGTCACAGATACGCAGTATTTT
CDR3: CASSRTVTDTQYF

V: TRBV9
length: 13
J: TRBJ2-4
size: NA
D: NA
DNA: TGTGCCAGCAGCCCCGGGGTTTTAAACATTCAGTACTTC
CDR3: CASSPGVLNIQYF

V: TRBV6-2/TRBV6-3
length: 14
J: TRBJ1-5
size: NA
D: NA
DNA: TGTGCCAGCAGTTCGGACAGAGTGCACCAGCCCCAGCATTTT
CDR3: CASSSDRVHQPQHF

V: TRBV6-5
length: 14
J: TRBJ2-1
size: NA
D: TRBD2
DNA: TGTGCCGCCGACCGGGGGGGGCTGGCAAATGAGCAGTTCTTC
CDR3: CAADRGGLANEQFF

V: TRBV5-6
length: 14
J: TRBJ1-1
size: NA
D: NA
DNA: TGTGCCAGCAGCTCACAGGGACTGAACACTGAAGCTTTCTTT
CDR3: CASSSQGLNTEAFF